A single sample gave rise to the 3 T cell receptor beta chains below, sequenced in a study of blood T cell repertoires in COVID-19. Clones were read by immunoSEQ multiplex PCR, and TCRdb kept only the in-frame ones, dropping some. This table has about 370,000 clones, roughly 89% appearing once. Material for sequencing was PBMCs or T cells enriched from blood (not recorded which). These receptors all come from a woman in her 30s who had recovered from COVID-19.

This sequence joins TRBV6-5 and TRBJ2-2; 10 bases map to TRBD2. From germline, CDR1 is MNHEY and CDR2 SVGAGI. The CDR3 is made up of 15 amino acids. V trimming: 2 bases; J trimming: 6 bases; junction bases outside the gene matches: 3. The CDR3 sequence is CASSYSGGASGELFF. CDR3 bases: TGTGCCAGCAGTTACAGCGGGGGGGCTTCCGGGGAGCTGTTTTTT.

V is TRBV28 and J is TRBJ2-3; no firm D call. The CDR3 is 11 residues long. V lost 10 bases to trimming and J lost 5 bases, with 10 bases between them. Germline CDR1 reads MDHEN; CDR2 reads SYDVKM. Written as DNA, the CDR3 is TGTGCCACCTGGGCTGGAGATACGCAGTATTTT. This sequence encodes CATWAGDTQYF.

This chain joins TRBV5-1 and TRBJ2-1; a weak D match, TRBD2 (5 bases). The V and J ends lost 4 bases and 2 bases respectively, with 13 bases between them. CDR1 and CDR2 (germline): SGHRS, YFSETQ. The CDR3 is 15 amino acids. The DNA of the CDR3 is TGCGCCAGCAGCCCGGCCGGGCGGGCCTACAATGAGCAGTTCTTC. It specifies CASSPAGRAYNEQFF.